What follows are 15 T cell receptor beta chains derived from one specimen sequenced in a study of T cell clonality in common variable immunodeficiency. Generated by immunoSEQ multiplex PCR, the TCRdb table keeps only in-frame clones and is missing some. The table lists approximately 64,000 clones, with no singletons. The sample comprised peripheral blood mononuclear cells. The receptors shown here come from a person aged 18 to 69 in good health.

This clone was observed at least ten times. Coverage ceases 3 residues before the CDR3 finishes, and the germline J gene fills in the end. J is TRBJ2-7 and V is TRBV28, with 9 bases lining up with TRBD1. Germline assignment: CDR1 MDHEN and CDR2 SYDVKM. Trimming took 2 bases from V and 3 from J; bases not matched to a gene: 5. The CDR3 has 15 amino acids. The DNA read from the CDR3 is TGTGCCAGCAGTTTACCCGGGACAGGGCACTACGAG. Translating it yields CASSLPGTGHYE. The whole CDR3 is CASSLPGTGHYEQYF. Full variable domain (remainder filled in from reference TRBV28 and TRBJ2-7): DVKVTQSSRYLVKRTGEKVFLECVQDMDHENMFWYRQDPGLGLRLIYFSYDVKMKEKGDIPEGYSVSREKKERFSLILESASTNQTSMYLCASSLPGTGHYEQYFGPGTRLTVT.

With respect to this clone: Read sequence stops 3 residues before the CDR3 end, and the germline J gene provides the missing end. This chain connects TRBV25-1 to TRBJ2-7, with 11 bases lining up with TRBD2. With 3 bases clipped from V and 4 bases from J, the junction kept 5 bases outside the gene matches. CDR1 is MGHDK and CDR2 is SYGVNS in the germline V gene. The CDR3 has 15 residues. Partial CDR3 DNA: TGTGCCAGCAGTGATCCTAGCGGGGGGAAATACGAG. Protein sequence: CASSDPSGGKYE. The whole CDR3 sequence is CASSDPSGGKYEQYF.

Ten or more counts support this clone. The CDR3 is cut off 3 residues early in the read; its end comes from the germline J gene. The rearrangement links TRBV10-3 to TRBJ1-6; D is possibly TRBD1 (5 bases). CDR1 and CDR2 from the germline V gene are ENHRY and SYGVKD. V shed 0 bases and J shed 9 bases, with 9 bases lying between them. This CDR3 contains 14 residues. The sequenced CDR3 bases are TGTGCCATCAGTGAGTCGGCAGGGAGTTCACCC. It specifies CAISESAGSSP. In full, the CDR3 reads CAISESAGSSPLHF.

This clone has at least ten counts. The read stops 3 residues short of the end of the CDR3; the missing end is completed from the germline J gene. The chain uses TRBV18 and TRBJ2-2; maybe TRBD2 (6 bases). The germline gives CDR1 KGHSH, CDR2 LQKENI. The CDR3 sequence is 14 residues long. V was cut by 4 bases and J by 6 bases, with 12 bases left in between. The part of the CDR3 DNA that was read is TGTGCCAGCTCACTCGGTGCGGGGTCCGGGGAG. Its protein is CASSLGAGSGE. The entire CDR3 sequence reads CASSLGAGSGELFF.

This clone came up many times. The CDR3 sequence: CAWSQEGTEAFF. The part of the CDR3 DNA that was read is TGTGCCTGGAGCCAAGAGGGCACTGAA. The chain carries TRBV30 and TRBJ1-1, with no clear D. Sequencing ends 3 residues short of the CDR3 end; the germline J gene provides the rest. This CDR3 is 12 amino acids long. Germline V CDR1 and CDR2: GTSNPN, SVGIG (reference sequence). V was cut by 3 bases and J by 4 bases, with 9 bases left in between.

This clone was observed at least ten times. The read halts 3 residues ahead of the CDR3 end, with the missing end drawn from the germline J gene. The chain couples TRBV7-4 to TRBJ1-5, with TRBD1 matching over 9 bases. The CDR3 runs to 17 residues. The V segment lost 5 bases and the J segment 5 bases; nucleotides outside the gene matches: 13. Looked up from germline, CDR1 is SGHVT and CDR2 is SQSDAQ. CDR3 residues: CASSPLHRGRGYQPQHF. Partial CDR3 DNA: TGTGCCAGCAGCCCATTACACAGGGGGCGGGGGTATCAGCCC.

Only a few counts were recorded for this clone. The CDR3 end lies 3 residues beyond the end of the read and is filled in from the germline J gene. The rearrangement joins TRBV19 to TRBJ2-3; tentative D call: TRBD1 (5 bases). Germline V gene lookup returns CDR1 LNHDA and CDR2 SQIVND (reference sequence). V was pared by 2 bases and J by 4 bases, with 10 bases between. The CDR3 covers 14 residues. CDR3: CASSIYGRADTQYF. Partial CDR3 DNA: TGTGCCAGTAGTATATACGGCAGGGCAGATACG.

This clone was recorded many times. The part of the CDR3 DNA that was read is TGTGCCAGCTCACCTCTTGGCGGGAGCGCAGATACG. It translates to CASSPLGGSADT. The whole CDR3 protein is CASSPLGGSADTQYF. The genes are TRBV18 and TRBJ2-3, with 7 nucleotides matching TRBD2. The read comes to an end 3 residues before the CDR3 does, leaving the germline J gene to fill in the end. The germline CDR1 and CDR2 sequences are KGHSH and LQKENI. The CDR3 has 15 residues. The junction had 7 bases not matched to a gene; V was cut back by 3 bases and J by 4 bases.

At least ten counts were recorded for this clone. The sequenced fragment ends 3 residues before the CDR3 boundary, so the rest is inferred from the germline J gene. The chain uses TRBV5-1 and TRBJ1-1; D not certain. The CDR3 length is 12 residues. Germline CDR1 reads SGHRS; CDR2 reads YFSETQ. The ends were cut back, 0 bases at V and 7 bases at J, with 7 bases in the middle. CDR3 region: CASSLDLSEAFF. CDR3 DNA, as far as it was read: TGCGCCAGCAGCTTGGACCTCAGTGAA. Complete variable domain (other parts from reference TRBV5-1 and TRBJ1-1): KAGVTQTPRYLIKTRGQQVTLSCSPISGHRSVSWYQQTPGQGLQFLFEYFSETQRNKGNFPGRFSGRQFSNSRSEMNVSTLELGDSALYLCASSLDLSEAFFGQGTRLTVV.

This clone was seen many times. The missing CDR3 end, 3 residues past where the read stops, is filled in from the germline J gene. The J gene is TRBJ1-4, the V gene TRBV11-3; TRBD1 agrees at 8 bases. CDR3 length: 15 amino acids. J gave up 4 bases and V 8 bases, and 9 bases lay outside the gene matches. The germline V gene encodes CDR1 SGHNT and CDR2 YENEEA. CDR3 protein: CASAGDRSVNEKLFF. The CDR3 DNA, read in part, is TGTGCCAGCGCGGGGGACAGGTCGGTTAATGAAAAA.

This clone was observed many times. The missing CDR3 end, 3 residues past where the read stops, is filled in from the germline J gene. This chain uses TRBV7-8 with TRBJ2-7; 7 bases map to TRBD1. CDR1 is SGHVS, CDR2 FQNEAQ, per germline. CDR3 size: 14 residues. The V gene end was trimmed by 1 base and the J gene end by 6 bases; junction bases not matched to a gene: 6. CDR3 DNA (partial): TGTGCCAGCAGCTTAGGAGGCACAGGGGTCGAG. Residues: CASSLGGTGVE. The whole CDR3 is CASSLGGTGVEQYF. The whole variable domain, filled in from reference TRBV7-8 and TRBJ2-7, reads GAGVSQSPRYKVAKRGQDVALRCDPISGHVSLFWYQQALGQGPEFLTYFQNEAQLDKSGLPSDRFFAERPEGSVSTLKIQRTQQEDSAVYLCASSLGGTGVEQYFGPGTRLTVT.

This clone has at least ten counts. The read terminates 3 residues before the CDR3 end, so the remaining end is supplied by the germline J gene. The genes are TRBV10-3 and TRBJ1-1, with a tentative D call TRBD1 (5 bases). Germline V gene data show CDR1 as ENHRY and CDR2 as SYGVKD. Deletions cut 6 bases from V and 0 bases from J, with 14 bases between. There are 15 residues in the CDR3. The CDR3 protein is CAISPRGAVNTEAFF. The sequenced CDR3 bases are TGTGCCATCAGCCCAAGAGGGGCGGTGAACACTGAA.

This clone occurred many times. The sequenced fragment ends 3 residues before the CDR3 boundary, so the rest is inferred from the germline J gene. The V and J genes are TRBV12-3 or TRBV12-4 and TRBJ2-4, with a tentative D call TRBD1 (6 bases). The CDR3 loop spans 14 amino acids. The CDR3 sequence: CASSLKWTVGSQYF. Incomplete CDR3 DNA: TGTGCCAGCAGTCTTAAGTGGACAGTAGGTTCT.

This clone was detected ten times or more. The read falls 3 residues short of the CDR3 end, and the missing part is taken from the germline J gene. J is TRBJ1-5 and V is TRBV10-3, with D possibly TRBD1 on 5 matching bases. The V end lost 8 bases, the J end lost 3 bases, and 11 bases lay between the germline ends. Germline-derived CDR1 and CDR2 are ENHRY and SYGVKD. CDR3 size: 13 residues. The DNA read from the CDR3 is TGTGCCATCTCCGGGGGTAACAATCAGCCC. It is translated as CAISGGNNQP. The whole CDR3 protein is CAISGGNNQPQHF.

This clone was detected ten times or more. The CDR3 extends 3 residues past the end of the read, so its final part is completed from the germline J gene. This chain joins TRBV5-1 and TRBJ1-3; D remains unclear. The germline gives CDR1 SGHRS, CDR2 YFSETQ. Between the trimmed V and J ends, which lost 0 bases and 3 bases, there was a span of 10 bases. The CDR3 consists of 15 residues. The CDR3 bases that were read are TGCGCCAGCAGCTTGGCCGGTGGTGGTGGAAACACC. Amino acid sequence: CASSLAGGGGNT. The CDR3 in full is CASSLAGGGGNTIYF.